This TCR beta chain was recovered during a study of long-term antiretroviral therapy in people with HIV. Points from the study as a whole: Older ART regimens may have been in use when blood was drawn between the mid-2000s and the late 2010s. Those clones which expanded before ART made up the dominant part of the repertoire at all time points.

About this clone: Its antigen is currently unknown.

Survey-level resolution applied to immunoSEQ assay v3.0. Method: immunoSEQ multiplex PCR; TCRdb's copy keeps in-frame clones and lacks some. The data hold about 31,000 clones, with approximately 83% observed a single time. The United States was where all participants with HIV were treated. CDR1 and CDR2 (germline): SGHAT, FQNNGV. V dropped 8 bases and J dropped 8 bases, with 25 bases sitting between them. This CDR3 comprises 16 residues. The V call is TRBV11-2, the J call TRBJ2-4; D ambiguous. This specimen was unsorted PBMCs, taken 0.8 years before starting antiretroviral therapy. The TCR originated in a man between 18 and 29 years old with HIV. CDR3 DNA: TGTGCCAGCGGCCGAGACCCCCGGGCCCCGTATGACATTCAGTACTTC. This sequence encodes CASGRDPRAPYDIQYF. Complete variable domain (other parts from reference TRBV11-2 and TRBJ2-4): EAGVAQSPRYKIIEKRQSVAFWCNPISGHATLYWYQQILGQGPKLLIQFQNNGVVDDSQLPKDRFSAERLKGVDSTLKIQPAKLEDSAVYLCASGRDPRAPYDIQYFGAGTRLSVL.